This TCR beta chain came from a study of CD8 T cells in ankylosing spondylitis. Note on this clonotype: What it binds is unknown.

Study-wide results and limits: Earlier literature documents some of the motif variants in reactive arthritis synovial fluid and blood. For ankylosing spondylitis blood, a TCR beta motif of seven to nine highly homologous variants appeared characteristic. Disease-linked clones bore a CD8+ phenotype and were relatively rare in peripheral blood. According to the report, clones linked to the disease were significantly enriched in matched synovial fluid samples taken from ankylosing spondylitis patients.

This CDR3 is 13 amino acids long. Germline V gene data show CDR1 as LGHDT and CDR2 as YNNKEL (reference sequence). V gave up 3 bases and J gave up 7 bases, with 13 bases separating them. TCRdb processed the 5' RACE reads anew with MiXCR; each CDR3 protein has one entry. The table has about 750,000 distinct CDR3 sequences, roughly 20% seen once; the top ten hold about 19%. The V and J genes are TRBV3-1 and TRBJ2-7; D is perhaps TRBD2 (6 bases). Sequenced input: blood, either unsorted or a sorted T cell fraction (not recorded which). This receptor was obtained from a male donor with ankylosing spondylitis. CDR3 coding DNA: TGTGCCAGCAGCCAGGATGGGGACTGGGAGCAGTACTTC. Protein: CASSQDGDWEQYF.